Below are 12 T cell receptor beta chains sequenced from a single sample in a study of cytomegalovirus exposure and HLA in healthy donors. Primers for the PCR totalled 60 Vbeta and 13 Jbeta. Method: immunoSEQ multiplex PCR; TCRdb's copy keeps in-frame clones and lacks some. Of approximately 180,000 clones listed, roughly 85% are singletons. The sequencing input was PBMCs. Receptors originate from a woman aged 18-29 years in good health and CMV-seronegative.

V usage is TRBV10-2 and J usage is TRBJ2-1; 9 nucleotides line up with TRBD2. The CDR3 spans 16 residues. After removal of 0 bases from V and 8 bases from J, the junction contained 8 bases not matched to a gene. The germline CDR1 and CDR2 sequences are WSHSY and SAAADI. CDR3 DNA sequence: TGCGCCAGCAGTGAGTCGACTTTAGCGGGAGTCGATGAGCAGTTCTTC. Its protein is CASSESTLAGVDEQFF.

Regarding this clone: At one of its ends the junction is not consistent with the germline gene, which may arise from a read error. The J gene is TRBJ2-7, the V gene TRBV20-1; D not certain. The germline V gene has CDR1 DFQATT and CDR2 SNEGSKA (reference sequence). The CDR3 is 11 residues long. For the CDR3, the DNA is TGCAGTGCCCCCTACTCCCACGAGCAGTACTTC. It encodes CSAPYSHEQYF.

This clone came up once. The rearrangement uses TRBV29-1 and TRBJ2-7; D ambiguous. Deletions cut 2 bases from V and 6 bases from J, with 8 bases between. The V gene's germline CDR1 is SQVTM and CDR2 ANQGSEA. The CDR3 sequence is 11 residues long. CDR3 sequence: CSVETLGEQYF. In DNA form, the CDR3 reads TGCAGCGTTGAAACCCTCGGCGAGCAGTACTTC.

CDR3 region: CASSLLSEQFF. The DNA of the CDR3 is TGTGCCAGCAGCTTACTCAGTGAGCAGTTCTTC. This chain uses TRBV7-9 with TRBJ2-1; D remains unclear. V dropped 2 bases and J dropped 9 bases, with 5 bases sitting between them. CDR3 size: 11 residues. The germline gives CDR1 SEHNR, CDR2 FQNEAQ (reference sequence). The full variable domain, in which reference TRBV7-9 and TRBJ2-1 provide the parts outside the CDR3, is DTGVSQNPRHKITKRGQNVTFRCDPISEHNRLYWYRQTLGQGPEFLTYFQNEAQLEKSRLLSDRFSAERPKGSFSTLEIQRTEQGDSAMYLCASSLLSEQFFGPGTRLTVL.

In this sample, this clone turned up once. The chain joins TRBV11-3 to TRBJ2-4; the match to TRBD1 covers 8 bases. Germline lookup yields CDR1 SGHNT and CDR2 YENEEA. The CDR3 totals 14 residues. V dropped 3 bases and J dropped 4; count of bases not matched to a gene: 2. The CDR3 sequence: CASSLDRAKNIQYF. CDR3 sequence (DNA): TGTGCCAGCAGCTTGGACAGGGCAAAAAACATTCAGTACTTC.

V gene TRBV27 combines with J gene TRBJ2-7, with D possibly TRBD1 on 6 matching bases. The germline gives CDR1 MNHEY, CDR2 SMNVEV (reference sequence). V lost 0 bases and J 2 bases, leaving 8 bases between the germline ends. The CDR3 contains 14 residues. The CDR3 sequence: CASSLSRGAYEQYF. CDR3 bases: TGTGCCAGCAGTTTATCCAGGGGAGCCTACGAGCAGTACTTC.

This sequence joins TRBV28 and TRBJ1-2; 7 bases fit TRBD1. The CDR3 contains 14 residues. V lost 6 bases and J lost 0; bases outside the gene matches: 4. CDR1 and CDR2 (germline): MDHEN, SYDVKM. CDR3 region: CASSPGTANYGYTF. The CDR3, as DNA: TGTGCCAGCAGCCCAGGGACAGCTAACTATGGCTACACCTTC.

DNA for the CDR3: TGTGCCAGCAGTTACTCCTCGGACATTCGGGGAAACACCATATATTTT. It specifies CASSYSSDIRGNTIYF. The gene calls are TRBV6-5 and TRBJ1-3, with D possibly TRBD1 on 5 matching bases. There are 16 residues in the CDR3. Trimming pared 0 bases from V and 4 bases from J, leaving 13 bases between. CDR1 and CDR2 from the germline V gene are MNHEY and SVGAGI.

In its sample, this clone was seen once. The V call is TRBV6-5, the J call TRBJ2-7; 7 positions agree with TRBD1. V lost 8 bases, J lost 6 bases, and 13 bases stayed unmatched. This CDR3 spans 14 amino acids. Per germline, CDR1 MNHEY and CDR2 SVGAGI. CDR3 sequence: CASQKDRDSSEQYV. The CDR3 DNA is TGTGCCAGCCAGAAAGACAGGGATTCAAGCGAGCAGTACGTC.

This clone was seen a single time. CDR3 DNA sequence: TGTGCCAGCAGCTTAGAGGCGGGAGTTTTGAATGAGCAGTTCTTC. It codes for CASSLEAGVLNEQFF. The chain joins TRBV11-3 to TRBJ2-1; the match to TRBD2 covers 7 bases. This CDR3 is built from 15 residues. The germline V gene has CDR1 SGHNT and CDR2 YENEEA. V was clipped by 0 bases and J by 7 bases; unmatched bases: 6. Full variable domain (remainder filled in from reference TRBV11-3 and TRBJ2-1): EAGVVQSPRYKIIEKKQPVAFWCNPISGHNTLYWYLQNLGQGPELLIRYENEEAVDDSQLPKDRFSAERLKGVDSTLKIQPAELGDSAVYLCASSLEAGVLNEQFFGPGTRLTVL.

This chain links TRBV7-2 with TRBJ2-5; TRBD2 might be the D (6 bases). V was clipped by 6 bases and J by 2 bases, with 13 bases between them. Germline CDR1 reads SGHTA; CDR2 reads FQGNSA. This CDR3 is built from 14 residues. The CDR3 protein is CASRGGGGQETQYF. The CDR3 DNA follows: TGTGCCAGCAGGGGGGGTGGGGGGCAAGAGACCCAGTACTTC.

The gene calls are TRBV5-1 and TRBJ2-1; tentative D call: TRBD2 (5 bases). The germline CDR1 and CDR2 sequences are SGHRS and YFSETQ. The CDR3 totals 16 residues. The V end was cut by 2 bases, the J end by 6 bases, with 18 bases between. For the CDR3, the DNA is TGCGCCAGCAGCTTCGGGATCCTGGAGGTCGTCAATGAGCAGTTCTTC. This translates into CASSFGILEVVNEQFF. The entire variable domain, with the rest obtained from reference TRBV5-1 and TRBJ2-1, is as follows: KAGVTQTPRYLIKTRGQQVTLSCSPISGHRSVSWYQQTPGQGLQFLFEYFSETQRNKGNFPGRFSGRQFSNSRSEMNVSTLELGDSALYLCASSFGILEVVNEQFFGPGTRLTVL.